This TCR beta chain was observed in a study of blood T cells in healthy people across ages. Study results and limitations: Naive CD4+ cell counts and diversity both ran higher in long-lived than in aged donors.

About this clonotype: The antigen remains undetermined.

The use of a sample-barcoded 5' primer and a J-beta primer mix characterized a second PCR of 7 to 11 cycles. TCRdb reprocessed the 5' RACE reads via MiXCR and lists one record per CDR3 protein. Among some 1.1 million distinct CDR3 sequences listed, 35% to 45% were seen once. After removal of 8 bases from V and 5 bases from J, the junction contained 7 bases not matched to a gene. This CDR3 spans 13 amino acids. Per germline, CDR1 MNHEY and CDR2 SVGEGT. The sample taken for sequencing was blood. The source of this sequence is a man between 18 and 29 years old in good health. This chain links TRBV6-2 or TRBV6-3 with TRBJ2-3, with TRBD2 matching over 7 bases. CDR3 region: CASRPGTKDTQYF. The CDR3 bases are TGTGCCAGCCGGCCGGGGACTAAAGATACGCAGTATTTT.